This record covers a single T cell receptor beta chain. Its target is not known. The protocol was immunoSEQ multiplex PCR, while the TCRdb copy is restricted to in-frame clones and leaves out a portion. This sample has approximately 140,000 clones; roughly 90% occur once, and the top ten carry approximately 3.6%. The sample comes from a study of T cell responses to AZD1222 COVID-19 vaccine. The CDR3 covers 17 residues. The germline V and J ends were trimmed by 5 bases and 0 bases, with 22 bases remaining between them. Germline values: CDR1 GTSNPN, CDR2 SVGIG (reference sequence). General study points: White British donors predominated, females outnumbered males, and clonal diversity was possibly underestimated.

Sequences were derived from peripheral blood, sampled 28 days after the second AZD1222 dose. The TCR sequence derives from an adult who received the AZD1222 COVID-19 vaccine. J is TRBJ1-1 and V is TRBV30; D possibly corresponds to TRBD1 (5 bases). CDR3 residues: CAWGGGSPRVLNTEAFF. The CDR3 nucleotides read TGTGCCTGGGGGGGAGGATCCCCCAGAGTATTGAACACTGAAGCTTTCTTT.